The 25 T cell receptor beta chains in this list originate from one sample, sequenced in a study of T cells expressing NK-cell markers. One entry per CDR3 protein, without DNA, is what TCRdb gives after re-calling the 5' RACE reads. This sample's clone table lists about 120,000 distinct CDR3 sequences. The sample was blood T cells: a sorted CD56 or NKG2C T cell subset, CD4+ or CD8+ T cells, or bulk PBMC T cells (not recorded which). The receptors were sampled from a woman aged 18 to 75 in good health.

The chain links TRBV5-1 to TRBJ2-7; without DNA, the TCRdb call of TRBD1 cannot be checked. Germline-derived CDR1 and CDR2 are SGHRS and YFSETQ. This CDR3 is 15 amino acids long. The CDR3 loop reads CASSLPTGASYEQYF.

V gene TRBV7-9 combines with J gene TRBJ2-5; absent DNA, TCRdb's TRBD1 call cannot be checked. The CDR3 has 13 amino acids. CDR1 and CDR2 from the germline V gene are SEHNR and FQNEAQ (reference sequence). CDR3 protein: CASTLNRAETQYF.

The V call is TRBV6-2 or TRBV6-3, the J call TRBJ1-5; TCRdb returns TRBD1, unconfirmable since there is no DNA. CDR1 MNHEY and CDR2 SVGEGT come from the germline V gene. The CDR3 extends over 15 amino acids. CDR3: CASTATGSGNQPQHF.

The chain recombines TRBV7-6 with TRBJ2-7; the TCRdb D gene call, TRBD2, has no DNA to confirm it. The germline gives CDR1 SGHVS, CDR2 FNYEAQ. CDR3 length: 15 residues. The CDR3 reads CASSYSSGNFYEQYF. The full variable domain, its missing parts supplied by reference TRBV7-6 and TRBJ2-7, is GAGVSQSPRYKVTKRGQDVALRCDPISGHVSLYWYRQALGQGPEFLTYFNYEAQQDKSGLPNDRFSAERPEGSISTLTIQRTEQRDSAMYRCASSYSSGNFYEQYFGPGTRLTVT.

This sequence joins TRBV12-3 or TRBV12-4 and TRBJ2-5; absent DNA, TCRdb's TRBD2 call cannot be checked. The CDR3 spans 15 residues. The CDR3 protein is CASSFSSTSAETQYF.

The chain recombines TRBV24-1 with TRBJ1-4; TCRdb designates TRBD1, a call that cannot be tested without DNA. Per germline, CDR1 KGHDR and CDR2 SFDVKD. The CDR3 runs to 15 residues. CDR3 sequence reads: CATGGRGLANEKLFF.

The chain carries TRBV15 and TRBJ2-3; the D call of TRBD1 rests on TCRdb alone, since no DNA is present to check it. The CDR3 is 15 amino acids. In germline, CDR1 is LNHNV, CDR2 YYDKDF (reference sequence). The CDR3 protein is CATSSPGLLADTQYF. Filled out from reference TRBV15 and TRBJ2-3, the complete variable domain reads DAMVIQNPRYQVTQFGKPVTLSCSQTLNHNVMYWYQQKSSQAPKLLFHYYDKDFNNEADTPDNFQSRRPNTSFCFLDIRSPGLGDTAMYLCATSSPGLLADTQYFGPGTRLTVL.

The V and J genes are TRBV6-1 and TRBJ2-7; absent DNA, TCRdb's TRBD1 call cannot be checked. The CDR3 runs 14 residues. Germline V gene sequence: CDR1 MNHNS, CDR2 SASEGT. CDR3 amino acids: CASSPTGGIYEQYF.

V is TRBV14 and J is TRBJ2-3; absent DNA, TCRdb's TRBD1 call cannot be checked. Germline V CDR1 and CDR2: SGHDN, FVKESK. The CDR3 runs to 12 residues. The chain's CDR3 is CASKGRPDTQYF.

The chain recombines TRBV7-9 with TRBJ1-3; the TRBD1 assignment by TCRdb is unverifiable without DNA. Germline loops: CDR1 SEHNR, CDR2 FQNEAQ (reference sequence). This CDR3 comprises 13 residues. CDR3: CASSLGTTNTIYF. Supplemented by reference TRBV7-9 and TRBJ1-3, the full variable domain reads DTGVSQNPRHKITKRGQNVTFRCDPISEHNRLYWYRQTLGQGPEFLTYFQNEAQLEKSRLLSDRFSAERPKGSFSTLEIQRTEQGDSAMYLCASSLGTTNTIYFGEGSWLTVV.

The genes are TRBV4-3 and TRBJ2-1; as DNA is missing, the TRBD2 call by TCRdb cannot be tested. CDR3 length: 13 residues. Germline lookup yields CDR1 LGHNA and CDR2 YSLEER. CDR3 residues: CASAEREGKEQFF.

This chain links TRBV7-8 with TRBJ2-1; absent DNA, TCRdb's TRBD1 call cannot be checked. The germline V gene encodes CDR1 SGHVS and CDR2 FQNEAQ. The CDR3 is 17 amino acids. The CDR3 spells CASSLSPVGQYYNEQFF.

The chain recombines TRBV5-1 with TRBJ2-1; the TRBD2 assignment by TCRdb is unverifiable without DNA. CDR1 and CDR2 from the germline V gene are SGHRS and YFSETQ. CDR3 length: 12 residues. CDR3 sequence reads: CASGTTLNEQFF.

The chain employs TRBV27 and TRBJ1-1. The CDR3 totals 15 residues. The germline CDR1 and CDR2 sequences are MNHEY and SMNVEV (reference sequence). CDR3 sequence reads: CASSLEAGWDTEAFF.

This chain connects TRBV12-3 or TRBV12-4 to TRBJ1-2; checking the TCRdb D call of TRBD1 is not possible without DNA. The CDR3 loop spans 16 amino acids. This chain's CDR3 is CASSPRQDSPNYGYTF.

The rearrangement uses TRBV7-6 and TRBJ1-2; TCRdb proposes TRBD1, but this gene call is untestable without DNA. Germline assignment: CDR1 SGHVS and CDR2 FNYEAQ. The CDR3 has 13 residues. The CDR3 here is CASSPGQPHGYTF.

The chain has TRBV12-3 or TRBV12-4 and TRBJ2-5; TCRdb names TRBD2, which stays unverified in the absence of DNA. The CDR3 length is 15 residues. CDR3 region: CASSPTSGGKETQYF.

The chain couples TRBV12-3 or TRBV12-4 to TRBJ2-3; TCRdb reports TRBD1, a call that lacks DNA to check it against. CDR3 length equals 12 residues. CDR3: CAWGENTDTQYF.

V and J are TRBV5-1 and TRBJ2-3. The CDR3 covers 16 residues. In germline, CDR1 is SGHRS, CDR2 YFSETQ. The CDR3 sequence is CASSLAPVGRTDTQYF.

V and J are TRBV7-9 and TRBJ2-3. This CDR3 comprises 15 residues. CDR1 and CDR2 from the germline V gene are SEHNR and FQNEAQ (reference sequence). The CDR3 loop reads CASSASGSLTDTQYF.

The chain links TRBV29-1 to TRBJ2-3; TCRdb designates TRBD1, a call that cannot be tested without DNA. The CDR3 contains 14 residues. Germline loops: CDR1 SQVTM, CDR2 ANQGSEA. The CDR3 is CSVEGAGAVNTQYF.

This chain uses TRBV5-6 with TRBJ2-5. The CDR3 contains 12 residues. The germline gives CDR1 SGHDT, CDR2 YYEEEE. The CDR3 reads CASSGGQETQYF.

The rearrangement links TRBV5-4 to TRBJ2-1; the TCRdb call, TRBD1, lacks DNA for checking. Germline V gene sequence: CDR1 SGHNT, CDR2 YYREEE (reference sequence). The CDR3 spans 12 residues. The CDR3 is CASSPKRGEQFF.

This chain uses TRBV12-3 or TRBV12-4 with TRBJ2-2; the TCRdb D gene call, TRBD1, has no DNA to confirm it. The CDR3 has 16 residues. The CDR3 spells CASSPPTGLGTGELFF.

This CDR3 reads CSARGPGGGNTGELFF. The V and J genes are TRBV20-1 and TRBJ2-2; TCRdb picks TRBD1, but there is no DNA to check that call. Per the germline V gene, CDR1 is DFQATT and CDR2 is SNEGSKA (reference sequence). This CDR3 has 16 residues.